The entry below gives a single T cell receptor (beta chain) sequence along with its context. The antigen is undetermined. The authors used approximately 3.5 ug of total RNA per TCR library. Template switching introduced UMIs that contain a 6-nucleotide sample barcode. TCRdb reanalyzed the 5' RACE reads and collapses them to one entry per CDR3 protein, without DNA. The sample's table shows around 150,000 distinct CDR3 sequences. Isolation of total RNA was performed on whole blood, with no prior T cell sorting. This sample stems from a study of monozygotic twins with inflammatory bowel disease. Study-wide results and limits: No separation of different T cell subtypes was possible.

CDR3 length equals 14 residues. CDR1 is SQVTM and CDR2 is ANQGSEA in the germline V gene. The sample was blood. This sequence joins TRBV29-1 and TRBJ2-7; TCRdb reports TRBD2, a call that lacks DNA to check it against. This TCR was recovered from a human donor with ulcerative colitis or Crohn's disease, or a healthy co-twin of an affected twin (not recorded which). Here the CDR3 reads CSVEGEGFIPEQYF.